This TCR beta chain was recovered during a study of CD8+ T cells in alopecia areata. The wider study: Treatment of the treated patients consisted of oral tofacitinib, 5 to 10 mg twice daily.

The study, taken as a whole, reports: The link between baseline CD8+ expansion and response remains uncertain with one nonresponder.

Following extraction, RNA underwent reverse transcription to cDNA, which served as the sequencing template. Measured with immunoSEQ multiplex PCR; TCRdb has only the in-frame clones, and not every one. The table shows roughly 280,000 clones, with about three fifths occurring only once. Sample treatment: oral pan-JAK inhibitor, 5-10 mg twice daily. The ends were cut back, 4 bases at V and 11 bases at J, with 17 bases in the middle. Germline V gives CDR1 SQVTM, CDR2 ANQGSEA. The CDR3 covers 12 residues. For this clone: Its antigen remains unknown.

V usage is TRBV29-1 and J usage is TRBJ1-1; no clear D. The sample here was CD4+ T cells sorted from blood, taken around week 52, from a patient treated with tofacitinib. The origin of this receptor is a human donor with alopecia areata. Here the CDR3 DNA reads TGCAGCGTTGTAATCTCTGTAGGACGGGCTTTCTTT. Amino acids: CSVVISVGRAFF.